A selection of T cell receptor beta chains follows, all from one sample in a study of cytomegalovirus exposure and HLA in healthy donors. TCRdb keeps only in-frame clones here, not all; method: immunoSEQ multiplex PCR. Of more than 55,000 clones listed, 60% to 75% are singletons. The sample taken for sequencing was PBMCs. The receptor source for this set is a woman aged 60-75 years in good health and CMV-seropositive. The CDR3 runs from the conserved cysteine through the conserved F or W. D genes are given only for firm matches. Expanded clones are given a class, and other clones once, few, many or no size at all.

clone_size	d_call	v_call	j_call	cdr3_nt	cdr3_aa
.	.	TRBV5-5	TRBJ1-1	TGTGCCAGCAGCGCGGGACGACGCACTGAAGCTTTCTTT	CASSAGRRTEAFF
.	.	TRBV11-2	TRBJ2-7	TGTGCCAGCAGCTCCCGCACACAGGGTCCTGTGCAGTACTTC	CASSSRTQGPVQYF
.	.	TRBV25-1	TRBJ2-3	TGTGCCAGCAGTGGGGCAGGGTGGGCAGATACGCAGTATTTT	CASSGAGWADTQYF
.	TRBD2	TRBV6-1	TRBJ2-1	TGTGCCAGCAGACTAGCGGGGGGGAACAATGAGCAGTTCTTC	CASRLAGGNNEQFF
.	TRBD1	TRBV27	TRBJ1-5	TGTGCCAGCACTCGGACAGGGGGCATTAGAGAGCCCCAGCATTTT	CASTRTGGIREPQHF
.	.	TRBV5-1	TRBJ1-6	TGCGCCAGCAGCTTGGAATCGGTGCTTTCACCCCTCCACTTT	CASSLESVLSPLHF
.	TRBD1	TRBV6-1	TRBJ1-1	TGTGCCAGCAGTGAAGTCTGGACAGGGATGGTGAACACTGAAGCTTTCTTT	CASSEVWTGMVNTEAFF
.	TRBD2	TRBV2	TRBJ2-1	TGTGCCAGCAGCCCAAGCGGGGGGAACTACAATGAGCAGTTCTTC	CASSPSGGNYNEQFF
few	.	TRBV29-1	TRBJ2-5	TGCAGCGCCTACGCCGGGGAGACCCAGTACTTC	CSAYAGETQYF
.	TRBD1	TRBV7-9	TRBJ2-5	TGTGCCAGCAGCTTAGCCGCGGGGACAGGCCAAGAGACCCAGTACTTC	CASSLAAGTGQETQYF
.	.	TRBV5-6	TRBJ1-2	TGTGCCAGCAGCTTGGGAGGGCGCTATGGCTACACCTTC	CASSLGGRYGYTF
once	TRBD1	TRBV11-2	TRBJ2-7	TGTGCCAGCAGCCCCGGGACAGGGCCAAACGAGCAGTACTTC	CASSPGTGPNEQYF
.	.	TRBV5-6	TRBJ1-3	TGTGCCAGCAGCTTGGTCCAGGGGATCTCTGGAAACACCATATATTTT	CASSLVQGISGNTIYF
once	.	TRBV19	TRBJ1-2	TGTGCCAGTAACCATGGACTAAACTATGGCTACACCTTC	CASNHGLNYGYTF
.	.	TRBV7-9	TRBJ2-3	TGTGCCAGCAGCTTCGTCGGCGGGTTAGGTACAGATACGCAGTATTTT	CASSFVGGLGTDTQYF
few	.	TRBV19	TRBJ1-1	TGTGCCAGTAGTATAGAGGGAGTGGGTGAGAGGACTGAAGCTTTCTTT	CASSIEGVGERTEAFF
few	.	TRBV7-9	TRBJ1-4	TGTGCCAGCAGCTTAGCCGAGGTAGGACAAGAAAAACTGTTTTTT	CASSLAEVGQEKLFF
.	.	TRBV5-4	TRBJ2-1	TGTGCCAGCAGCTTTGGAGTCTCATACAATGAGCAGTTCTTC	CASSFGVSYNEQFF
.	TRBD2	TRBV4-2	TRBJ2-3	TGTGCCAGCAGCCAAGATGGCGGGGGGACCACAGATACGCAGTATTTT	CASSQDGGGTTDTQYF
.	TRBD2	TRBV5-1	TRBJ2-3	TGCGCCAGCAGCTTGGTGGTAGCGGGGGGTACAGATACGCAGTATTTT	CASSLVVAGGTDTQYF
.	TRBD2	TRBV6-5	TRBJ2-2	TGTGCCAGCAGTTACTTAGCGGGGGTTGCCGGGGAGCTGTTTTTT	CASSYLAGVAGELFF
.	.	TRBV5-1	TRBJ2-1	TGCGCCAGCAGCCCGGTGGGGGGGCCTTACAATGAGCAGTTCTTC	CASSPVGGPYNEQFF
.	TRBD1	TRBV4-2	TRBJ1-2	TGTGCCAGCAGCCAAGATTTGGGACAGGGTAACTATGGCTACACCTTC	CASSQDLGQGNYGYTF
.	TRBD2	TRBV2	TRBJ2-1	TGTGCCAGCAGTGAGCGGGGCGGGGGGGAGCAGTTCTTC	CASSERGGGEQFF
many	.	TRBV2	TRBJ2-7	TGTGCCAGCAAGACCTGGACAGAGCAGTACTTC	CASKTWTEQYF
.	TRBD1	TRBV19	TRBJ2-7	TGTGCCAGTAGTATCGGACAGGCCTCATCCTACGAGCAGTACTTC	CASSIGQASSYEQYF
.	TRBD1	TRBV19	TRBJ1-5	TGTGCCAGCTGCCCTGGACAGGGGGGATATAGCAATCAGCCCCAGCATTTT	CASCPGQGGYSNQPQHF
.	TRBD2	TRBV28	TRBJ2-7	TGTGCCAGCAGTCGCTCGGGGGGGGACGAGCAGTACTTC	CASSRSGGDEQYF
.	TRBD1	TRBV5-4	TRBJ1-1	TGTGCCAGCAGCTTACCGACAGGGGGCGATAGCACTGAAGCTTTCTTT	CASSLPTGGDSTEAFF
.	.	TRBV6-6	TRBJ1-2	TGTGCCAGCAGTCCTACCGGCCAAAACTACGGCTACACCTTC	CASSPTGQNYGYTF
.	TRBD1	TRBV19	TRBJ2-1	TGTGCCAGTAGTACCCGGACAGGGGGCACGGTCGATGAGCAGTTCTTC	CASSTRTGGTVDEQFF
.	.	TRBV7-3	TRBJ1-1	TGTGCCAGCAGCTTAGGGGGACATGAAGCTTTCTTT	CASSLGGHEAFF
.	TRBD1	TRBV4-1	TRBJ1-2	TGCGCCAGCAGCCAAGGAGCCAGGGGGTCGGGCTATGGCTACACCTTC	CASSQGARGSGYGYTF
few	.	TRBV19	TRBJ1-1	TGTGCCAGTAGACAGGAAGGGGGAGCTAGCACTGAAGCTTTCTTT	CASRQEGGASTEAFF
.	TRBD2	TRBV2	TRBJ2-5	TGTGCCAGCAGGCGGGAGGGTCCAGAGACCCAGTACTTC	CASRREGPETQYF
few	.	TRBV6-4	TRBJ1-5	TGTGCCAGCAGTAAGGAGCTGAATCAGCCCCAGCATTTT	CASSKELNQPQHF
.	.	TRBV7-9	TRBJ2-7	TGTGCCAGCAGCCCTCAGGGTAACGAGCAGTACTTC	CASSPQGNEQYF
.	.	TRBV9	TRBJ2-3	TGTGCCAGCAGCGTAGCGGGAGATTTTAAAGATACGCAGTATTTT	CASSVAGDFKDTQYF
.	.	TRBV6-1	TRBJ1-5	TGTGCCAGCTTGGAGGGGAACAATCAGCCCCAGCATTTT	CASLEGNNQPQHF
.	.	TRBV5-1	TRBJ2-7	TGCACCAGCAGCGTGGATACTTTCAACTACGAGCAGTACTTC	CTSSVDTFNYEQYF
.	TRBD1	TRBV5-1	TRBJ1-1	TGCGCCAGCAGCCTGGGGACAGGGGGAATGAACACTGAAGCTTTCTTT	CASSLGTGGMNTEAFF
.	TRBD2	TRBV9	TRBJ2-1	TGTGCCAGCAGCGAGGGACTAGCTCATCAGACTACTGAGCAGTTCTTC	CASSEGLAHQTTEQFF
.	.	TRBV27	TRBJ1-1	TGTGCCAGCACCGACCAGGACAAATACACTGAAGCTTTCTTT	CASTDQDKYTEAFF
once	.	TRBV2	TRBJ2-7	TGTGCCAGCAGTGATGGACGGGAGAGCTACGAGCAGTACTTC	CASSDGRESYEQYF
few	.	TRBV6-1	TRBJ1-5	TGTGCCAGCAGTGAAATGGGAGGGTTAGGCAATCAGCCCCAGCATTTT	CASSEMGGLGNQPQHF
.	.	TRBV2	TRBJ2-1	TGTGCCAGCAGTGGGGGCAGGGGTAACAATGAGCAGTTCTTC	CASSGGRGNNEQFF
.	TRBD2	TRBV19	TRBJ2-2	TGTGCCAGTAGTACCGTAGCGGGGTCCGGGGAGCTGTTTTTT	CASSTVAGSGELFF
.	.	TRBV6-5	TRBJ1-6	TGTGCCAGCAGGCCCCAGAGGAATTCACCCCTCCACTTT	CASRPQRNSPLHF